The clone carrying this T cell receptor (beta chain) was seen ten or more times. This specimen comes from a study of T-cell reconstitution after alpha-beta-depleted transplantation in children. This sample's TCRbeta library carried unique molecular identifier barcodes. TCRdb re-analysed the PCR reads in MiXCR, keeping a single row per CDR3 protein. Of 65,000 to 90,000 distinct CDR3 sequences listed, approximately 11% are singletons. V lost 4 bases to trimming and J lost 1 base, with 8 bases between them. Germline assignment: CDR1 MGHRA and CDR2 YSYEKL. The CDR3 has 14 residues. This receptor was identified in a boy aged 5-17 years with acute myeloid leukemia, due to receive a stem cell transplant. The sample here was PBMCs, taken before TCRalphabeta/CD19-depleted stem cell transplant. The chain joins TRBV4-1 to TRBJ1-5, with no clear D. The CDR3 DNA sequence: TGCGCCAGCAGCCGCATCGACAGCAATCAGCCCCAGCATTTT. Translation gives CASSRIDSNQPQHF.